This T cell receptor (beta chain) was recovered during a study of spatial heterogeneity in lung cancer. Overall study context: Counts of TCR transcripts in tumor regions correlated strongly with a T cell module score (derived from matched bulk RNA-seq).

Findings and limits, study-wide: For expanded intratumoral alpha and beta TCRs, counts tracked tumor mutation counts.

Germline CDR1 SGHRS, CDR2 YFSETQ. The length of the CDR3 is 15 residues. Trimming took off 0 bases at V and 0 bases at J, with 8 bases between the two ends. Ten or more counts support this clonotype. Its specificity is unknown. Time point described: sample taken at primary tumor resection. The cohort: under 80 early-stage, untreated non-small cell lung cancer patients. Unsorted whole RNA samples from tumor, nontumor lung or frozen PBMC were sequenced. TCRdb reprocessed the 5' RACE reads with MiXCR, giving one entry per CDR3 protein. The repertoire holds several thousand distinct CDR3 sequences, with less than 10% as singletons.

The sample in question was lung tumor tissue, obtained at surgery. The clonotype was recovered from a male donor with early-stage non-small cell lung cancer. The V call is TRBV5-1, the J call TRBJ2-3, with D hard to call. The CDR3, as DNA: TGCGCCAGCAGCTTGGAACCGGCTAGCACAGATACGCAGTATTTT. The encoded protein is CASSLEPASTDTQYF.